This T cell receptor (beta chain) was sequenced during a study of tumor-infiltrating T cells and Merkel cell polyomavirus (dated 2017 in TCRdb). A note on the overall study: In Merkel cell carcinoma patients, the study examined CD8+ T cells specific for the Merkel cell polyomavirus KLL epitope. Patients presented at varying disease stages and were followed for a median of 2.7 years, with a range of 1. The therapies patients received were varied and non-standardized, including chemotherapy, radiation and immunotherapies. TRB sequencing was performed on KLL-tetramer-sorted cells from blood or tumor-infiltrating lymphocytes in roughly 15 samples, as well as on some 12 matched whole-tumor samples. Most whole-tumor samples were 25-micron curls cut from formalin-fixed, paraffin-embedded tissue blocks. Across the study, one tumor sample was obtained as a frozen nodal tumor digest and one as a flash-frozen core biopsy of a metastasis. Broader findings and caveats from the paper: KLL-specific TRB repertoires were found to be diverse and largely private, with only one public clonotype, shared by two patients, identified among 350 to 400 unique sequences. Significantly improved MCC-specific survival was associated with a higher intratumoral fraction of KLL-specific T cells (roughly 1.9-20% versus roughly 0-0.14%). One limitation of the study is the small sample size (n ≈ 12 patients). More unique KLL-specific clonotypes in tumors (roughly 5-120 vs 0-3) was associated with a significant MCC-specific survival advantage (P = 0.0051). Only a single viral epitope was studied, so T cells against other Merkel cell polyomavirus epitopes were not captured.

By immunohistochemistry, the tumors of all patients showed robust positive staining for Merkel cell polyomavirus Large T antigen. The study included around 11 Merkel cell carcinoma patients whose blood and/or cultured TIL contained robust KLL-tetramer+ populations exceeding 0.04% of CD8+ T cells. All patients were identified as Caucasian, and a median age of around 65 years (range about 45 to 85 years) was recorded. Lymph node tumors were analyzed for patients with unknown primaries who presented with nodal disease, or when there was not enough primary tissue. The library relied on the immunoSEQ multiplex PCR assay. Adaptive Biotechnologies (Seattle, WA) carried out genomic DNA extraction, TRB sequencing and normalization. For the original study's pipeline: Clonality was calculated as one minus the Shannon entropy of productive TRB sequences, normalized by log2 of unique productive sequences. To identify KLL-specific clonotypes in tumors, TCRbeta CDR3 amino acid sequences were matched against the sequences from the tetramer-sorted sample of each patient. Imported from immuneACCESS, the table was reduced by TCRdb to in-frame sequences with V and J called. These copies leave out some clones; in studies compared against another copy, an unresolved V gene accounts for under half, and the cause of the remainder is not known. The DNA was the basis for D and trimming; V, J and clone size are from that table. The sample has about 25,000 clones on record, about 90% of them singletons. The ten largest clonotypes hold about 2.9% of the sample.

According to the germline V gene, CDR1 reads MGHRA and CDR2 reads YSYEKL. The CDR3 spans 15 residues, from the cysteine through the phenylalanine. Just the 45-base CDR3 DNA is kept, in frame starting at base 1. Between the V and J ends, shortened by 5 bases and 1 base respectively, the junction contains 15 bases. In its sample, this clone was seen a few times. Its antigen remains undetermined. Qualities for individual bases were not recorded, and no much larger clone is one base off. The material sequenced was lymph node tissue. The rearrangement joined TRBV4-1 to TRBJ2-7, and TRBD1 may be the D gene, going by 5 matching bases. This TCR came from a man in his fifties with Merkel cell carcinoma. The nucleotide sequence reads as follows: TGCGCCAGCAGCTCCATCTCAGGGTTATCCTACGAGCAGTACTTC. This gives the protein CASSSISGLSYEQYF.